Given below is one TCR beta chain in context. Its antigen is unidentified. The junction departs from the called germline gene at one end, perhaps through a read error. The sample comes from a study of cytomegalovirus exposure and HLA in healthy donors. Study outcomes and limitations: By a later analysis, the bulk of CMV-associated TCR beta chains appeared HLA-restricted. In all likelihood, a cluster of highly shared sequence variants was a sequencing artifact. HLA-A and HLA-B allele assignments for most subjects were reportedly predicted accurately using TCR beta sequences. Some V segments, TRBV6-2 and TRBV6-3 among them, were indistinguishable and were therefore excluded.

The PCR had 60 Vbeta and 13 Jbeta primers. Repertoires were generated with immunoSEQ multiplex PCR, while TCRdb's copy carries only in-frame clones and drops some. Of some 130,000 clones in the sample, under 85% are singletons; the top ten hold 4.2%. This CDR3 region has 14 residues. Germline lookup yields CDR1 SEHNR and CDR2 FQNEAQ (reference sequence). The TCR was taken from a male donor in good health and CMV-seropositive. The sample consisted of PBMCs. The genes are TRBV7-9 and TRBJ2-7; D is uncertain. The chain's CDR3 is CSSSPRSTGYEQYF. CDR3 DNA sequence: TGTTCCAGCAGCCCAAGGAGTACCGGCTACGAGCAGTACTTC.